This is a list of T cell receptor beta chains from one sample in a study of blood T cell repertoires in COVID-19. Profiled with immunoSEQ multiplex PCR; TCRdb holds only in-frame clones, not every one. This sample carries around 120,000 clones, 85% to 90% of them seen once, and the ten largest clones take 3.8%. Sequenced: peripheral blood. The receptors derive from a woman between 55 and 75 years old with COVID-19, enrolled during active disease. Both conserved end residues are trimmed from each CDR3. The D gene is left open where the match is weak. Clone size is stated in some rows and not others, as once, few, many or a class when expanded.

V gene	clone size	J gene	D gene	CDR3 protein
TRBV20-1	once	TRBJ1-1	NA	SASRHFMNTEAF
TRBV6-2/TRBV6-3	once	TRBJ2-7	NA	ASSQTYEQY
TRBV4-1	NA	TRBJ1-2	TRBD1	ASSIRTGEYYGYT
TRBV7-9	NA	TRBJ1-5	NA	ASSINSNQPQH
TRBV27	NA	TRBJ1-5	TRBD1	ASSLYRGPNQPQH
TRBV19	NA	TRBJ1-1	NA	ASTHPGSRTEAF
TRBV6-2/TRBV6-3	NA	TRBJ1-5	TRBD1	ASSYVGQAIGQPQH
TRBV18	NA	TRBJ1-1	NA	ASSPQGMNTEAF
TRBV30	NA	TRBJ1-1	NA	AGVSRTEAF
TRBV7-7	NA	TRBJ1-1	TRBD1	ASSPGTGDTEAF
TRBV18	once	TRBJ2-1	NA	ASSPSREDYNEQF
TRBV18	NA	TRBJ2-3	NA	ASSPPWRDPTSTDTQY
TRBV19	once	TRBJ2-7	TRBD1	ASSIRTGGYEQY
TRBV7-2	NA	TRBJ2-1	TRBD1	ASSPYAGTGGSYNEQF
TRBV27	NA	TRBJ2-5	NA	ASRIQPGARKTQY
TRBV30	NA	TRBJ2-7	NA	AWSTQGIRGEQY
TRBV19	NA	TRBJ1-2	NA	ASSDDRYGYT
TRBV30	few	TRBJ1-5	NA	AWSDISGTQNQPQH
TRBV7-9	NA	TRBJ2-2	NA	ASSPYTGELF
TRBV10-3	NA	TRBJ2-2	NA	AISDRRAWELF
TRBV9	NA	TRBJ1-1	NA	ASSVAGGGNTEAF
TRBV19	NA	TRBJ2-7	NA	ASSIGRSRHHEQY
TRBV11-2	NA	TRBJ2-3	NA	ASTSNPTAGDTQY
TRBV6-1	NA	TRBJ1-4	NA	ASSDQGTNEKLF
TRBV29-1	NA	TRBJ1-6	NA	SVAQGGNSPLH
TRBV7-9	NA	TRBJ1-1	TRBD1	ASSPRDSRRWTEAF
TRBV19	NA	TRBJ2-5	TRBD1	ASSIAGQGMETQY
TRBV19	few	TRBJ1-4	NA	ASSMYRGPEKLF
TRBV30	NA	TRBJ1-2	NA	AWSVRGGYGYT
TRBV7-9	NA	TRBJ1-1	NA	ASSPQGGVHTEAF
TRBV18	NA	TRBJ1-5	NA	ASSPIGAPNQPQH
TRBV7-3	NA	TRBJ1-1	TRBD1	ASSFTGGANTEAF
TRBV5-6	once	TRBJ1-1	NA	ASRAAGKTEAF
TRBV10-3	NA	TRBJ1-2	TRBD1	AAQGAERGYT
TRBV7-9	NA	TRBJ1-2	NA	ASTQDFYGYT
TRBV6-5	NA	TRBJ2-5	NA	ASSRGLLIQETQY
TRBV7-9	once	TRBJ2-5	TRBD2	ASSPPGGGGETQY
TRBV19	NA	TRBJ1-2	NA	ASSASTANYGYT
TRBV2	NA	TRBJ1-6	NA	ASKVVAADNSPLH
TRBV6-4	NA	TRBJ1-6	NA	ASRQDSYNSPLH
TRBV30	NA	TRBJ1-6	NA	AWSVVGGSSPLH